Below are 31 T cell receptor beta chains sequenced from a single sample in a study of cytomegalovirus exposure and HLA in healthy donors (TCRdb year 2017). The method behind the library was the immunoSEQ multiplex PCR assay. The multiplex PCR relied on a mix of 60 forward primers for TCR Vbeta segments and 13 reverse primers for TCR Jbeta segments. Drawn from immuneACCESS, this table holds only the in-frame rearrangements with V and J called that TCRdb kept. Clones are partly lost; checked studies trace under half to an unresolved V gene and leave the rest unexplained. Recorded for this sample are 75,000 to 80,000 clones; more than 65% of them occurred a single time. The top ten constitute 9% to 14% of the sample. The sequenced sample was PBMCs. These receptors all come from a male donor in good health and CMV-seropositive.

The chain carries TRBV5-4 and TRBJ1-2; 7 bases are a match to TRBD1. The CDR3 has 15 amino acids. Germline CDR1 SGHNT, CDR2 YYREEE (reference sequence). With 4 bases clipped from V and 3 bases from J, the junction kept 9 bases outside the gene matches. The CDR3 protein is CASSQEGGSDYGYTF. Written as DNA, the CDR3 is TGTGCCAGCAGCCAAGAAGGGGGCTCGGACTATGGCTACACCTTC. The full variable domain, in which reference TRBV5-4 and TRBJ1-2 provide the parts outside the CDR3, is ETGVTQSPTHLIKTRGQQVTLRCSSQSGHNTVSWYQQALGQGPQFIFQYYREEENGRGNFPPRFSGLQFPNYSSELNVNALELDDSALYLCASSQEGGSDYGYTFGSGTRLTVV.

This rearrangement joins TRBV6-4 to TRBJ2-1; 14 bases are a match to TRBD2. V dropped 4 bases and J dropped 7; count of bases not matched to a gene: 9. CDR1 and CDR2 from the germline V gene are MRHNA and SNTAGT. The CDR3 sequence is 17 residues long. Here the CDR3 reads CASSVGPGTSGRNEQFF. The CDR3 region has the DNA TGTGCCAGCAGTGTAGGGCCTGGGACTAGCGGGAGAAATGAGCAGTTCTTC.

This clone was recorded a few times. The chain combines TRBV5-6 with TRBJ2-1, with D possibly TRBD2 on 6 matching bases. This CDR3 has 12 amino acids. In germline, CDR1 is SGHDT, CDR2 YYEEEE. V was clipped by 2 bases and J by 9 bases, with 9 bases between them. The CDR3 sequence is CASSFGGLEQFF. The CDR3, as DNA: TGTGCCAGCAGCTTTGGAGGGCTTGAGCAGTTCTTC.

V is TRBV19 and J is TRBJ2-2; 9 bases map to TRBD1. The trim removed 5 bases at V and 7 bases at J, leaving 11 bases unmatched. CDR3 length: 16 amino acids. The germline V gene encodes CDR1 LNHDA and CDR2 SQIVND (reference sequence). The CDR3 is CASSLEGTGTGGELFF. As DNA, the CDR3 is TGTGCCAGTAGTCTCGAGGGGACAGGGACGGGCGGGGAGCTGTTTTTT.

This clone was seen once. CDR3 sequence reads: CASSPREGLQETQYF. CDR3 coding DNA: TGTGCCAGCTCACCTCGGGAGGGTTTACAAGAGACCCAGTACTTC. The V and J genes are TRBV18 and TRBJ2-5; TRBD2 matches 8 bases. V dropped 3 bases and J dropped 2; count of bases not matched to a gene: 5. This CDR3 contains 15 residues. Looked up from germline, CDR1 is KGHSH and CDR2 is LQKENI.

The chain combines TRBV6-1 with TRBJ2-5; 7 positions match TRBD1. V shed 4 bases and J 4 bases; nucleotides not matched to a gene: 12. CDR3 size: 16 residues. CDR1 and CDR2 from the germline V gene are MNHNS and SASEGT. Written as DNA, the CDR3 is TGTGCCAGCAGTGCGTACAGACAGGGTATAGGAGAGACCCAGTACTTC. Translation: CASSAYRQGIGETQYF.

CDR3 region: CASSWGDFLNEKLFF. CDR3 DNA sequence: TGTGCCAGCAGCTGGGGGGACTTTCTTAATGAAAAACTGTTTTTT. The chain carries TRBV7-9 and TRBJ1-4, with a possible D match to TRBD1 (5 bases). The CDR3 is 15 residues long. CDR1 is SEHNR, CDR2 FQNEAQ, per germline (reference sequence). Trimming removed 4 bases from V and 4 bases from J, with 13 bases in between.

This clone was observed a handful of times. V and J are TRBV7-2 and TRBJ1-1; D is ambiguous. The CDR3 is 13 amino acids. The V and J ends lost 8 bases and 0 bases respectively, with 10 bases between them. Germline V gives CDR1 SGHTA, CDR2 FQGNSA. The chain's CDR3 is CASFRNLNTEAFF. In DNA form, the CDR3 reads TGTGCCAGCTTCAGGAACTTGAACACTGAAGCTTTCTTT.

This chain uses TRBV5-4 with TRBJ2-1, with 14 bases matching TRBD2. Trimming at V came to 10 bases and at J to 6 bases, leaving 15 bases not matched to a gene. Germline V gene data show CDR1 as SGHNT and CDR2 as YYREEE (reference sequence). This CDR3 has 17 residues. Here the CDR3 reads CASPGTEGLAGGNEQFF. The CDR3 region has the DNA TGTGCCTCCCCCGGGACGGAAGGACTAGCGGGAGGCAATGAGCAGTTCTTC. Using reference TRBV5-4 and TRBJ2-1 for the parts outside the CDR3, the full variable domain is ETGVTQSPTHLIKTRGQQVTLRCSSQSGHNTVSWYQQALGQGPQFIFQYYREEENGRGNFPPRFSGLQFPNYSSELNVNALELDDSALYLCASPGTEGLAGGNEQFFGPGTRLTVL.

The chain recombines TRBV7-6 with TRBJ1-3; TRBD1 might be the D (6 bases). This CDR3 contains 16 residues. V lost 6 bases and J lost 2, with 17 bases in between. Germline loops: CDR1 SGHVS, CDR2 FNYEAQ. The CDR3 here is CASSPMDRRAGNTIYF. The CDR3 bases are TGTGCCAGCAGTCCGATGGACAGACGGGCTGGAAACACCATATATTTT.

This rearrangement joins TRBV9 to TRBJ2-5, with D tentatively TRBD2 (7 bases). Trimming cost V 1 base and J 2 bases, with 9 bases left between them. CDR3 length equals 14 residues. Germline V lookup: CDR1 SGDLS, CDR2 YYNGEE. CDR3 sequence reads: CASSVRGGQETQYF. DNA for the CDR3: TGTGCCAGCAGCGTAAGGGGGGGGCAAGAGACCCAGTACTTC.

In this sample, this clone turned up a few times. CDR3 protein: CASSLGDRDQETQYF. The CDR3 DNA is TGTGCCAGCAGCTTAGGGGACAGGGATCAAGAGACCCAGTACTTC. The V gene is TRBV7-2, the J gene TRBJ2-5, with 9 nucleotides matching TRBD1. This CDR3 contains 15 residues. The ends lost 1 base at V and 2 bases at J; junction bases unmatched: 2. Germline V gene sequence: CDR1 SGHTA, CDR2 FQGNSA. The full variable domain, with the rest looked up from reference TRBV7-2 and TRBJ2-5, is GAGVSQSPSNKVTEKGKDVELRCDPISGHTALYWYRQSLGQGLEFLIYFQGNSAPDKSGLPSDRFSAERTGGSVSTLTIQRTQQEDSAVYLCASSLGDRDQETQYFGPGTRLLVL.

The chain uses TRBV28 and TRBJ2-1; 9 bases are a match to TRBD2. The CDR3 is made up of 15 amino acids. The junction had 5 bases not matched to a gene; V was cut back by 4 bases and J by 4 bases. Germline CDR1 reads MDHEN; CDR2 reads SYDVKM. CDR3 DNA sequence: TGTGCCAGCAGTTCCCTTAGCGGGGGTTACAATGAGCAGTTCTTC. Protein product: CASSSLSGGYNEQFF.

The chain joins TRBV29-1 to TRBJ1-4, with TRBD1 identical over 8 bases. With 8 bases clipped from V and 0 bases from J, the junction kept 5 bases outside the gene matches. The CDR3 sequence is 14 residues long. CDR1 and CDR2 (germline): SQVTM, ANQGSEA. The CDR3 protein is CSTSQGATNEKLFF. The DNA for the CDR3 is TGCAGCACCTCACAGGGGGCAACTAATGAAAAACTGTTTTTT.

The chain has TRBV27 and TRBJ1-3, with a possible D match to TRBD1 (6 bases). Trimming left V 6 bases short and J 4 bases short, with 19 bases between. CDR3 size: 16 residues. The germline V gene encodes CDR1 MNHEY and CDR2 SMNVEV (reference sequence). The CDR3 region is CASSPVMGAPGNTIYF. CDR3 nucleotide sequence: TGTGCCAGCAGCCCCGTCATGGGGGCGCCCGGAAACACCATATATTTT.

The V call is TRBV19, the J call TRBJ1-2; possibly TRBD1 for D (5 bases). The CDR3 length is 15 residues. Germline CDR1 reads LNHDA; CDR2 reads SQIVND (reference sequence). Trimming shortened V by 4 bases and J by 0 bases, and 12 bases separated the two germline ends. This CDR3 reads CASSTMTAANYGYTF. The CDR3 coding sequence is TGTGCCAGTAGTACCATGACAGCAGCTAACTATGGCTACACCTTC.

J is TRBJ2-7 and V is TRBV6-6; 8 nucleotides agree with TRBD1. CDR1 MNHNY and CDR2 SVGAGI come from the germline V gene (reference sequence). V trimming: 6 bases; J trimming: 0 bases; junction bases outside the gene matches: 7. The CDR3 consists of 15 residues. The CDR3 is CASSPRGPSSYEQYF. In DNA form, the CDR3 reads TGTGCCAGCAGCCCCAGGGGGCCGAGCTCCTACGAGCAGTACTTC.

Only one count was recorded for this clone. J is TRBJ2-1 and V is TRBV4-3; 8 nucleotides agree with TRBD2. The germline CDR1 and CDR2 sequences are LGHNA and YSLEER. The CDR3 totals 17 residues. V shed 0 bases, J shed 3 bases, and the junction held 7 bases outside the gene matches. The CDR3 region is CASSQDRVSGGYNEQFF. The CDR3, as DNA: TGCGCCAGCAGCCAAGATCGGGTGAGCGGGGGCTACAATGAGCAGTTCTTC.

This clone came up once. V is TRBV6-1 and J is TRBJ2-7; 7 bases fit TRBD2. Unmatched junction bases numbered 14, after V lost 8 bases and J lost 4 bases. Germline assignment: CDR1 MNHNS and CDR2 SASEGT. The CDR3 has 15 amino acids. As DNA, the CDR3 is TGTGCCAGCGAGGGGCGGTCGCGGGGGTCGTACGAGCAGTACTTC. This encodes CASEGRSRGSYEQYF.

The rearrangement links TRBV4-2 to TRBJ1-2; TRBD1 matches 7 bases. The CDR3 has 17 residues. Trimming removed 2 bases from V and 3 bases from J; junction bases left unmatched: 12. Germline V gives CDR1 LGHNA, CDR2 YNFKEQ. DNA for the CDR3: TGTGCCAGCAGCCAATCATCCGGAGGGACAGACGACTATGGCTACACCTTC. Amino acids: CASSQSSGGTDDYGYTF.

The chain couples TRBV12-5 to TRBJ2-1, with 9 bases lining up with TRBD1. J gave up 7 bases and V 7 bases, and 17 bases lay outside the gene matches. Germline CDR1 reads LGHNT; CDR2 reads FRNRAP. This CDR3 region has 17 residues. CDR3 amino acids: CASAPDRGIHGRNEQFF. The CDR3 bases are TGTGCTAGTGCCCCGGACAGGGGTATTCACGGCCGGAATGAGCAGTTCTTC.

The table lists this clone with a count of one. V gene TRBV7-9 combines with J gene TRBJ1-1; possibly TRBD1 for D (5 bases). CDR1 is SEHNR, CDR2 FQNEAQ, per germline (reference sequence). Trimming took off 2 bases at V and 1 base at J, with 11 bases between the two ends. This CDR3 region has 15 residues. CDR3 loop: CASSLRGSQNTEAFF. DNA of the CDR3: TGTGCCAGCAGCTTAAGGGGCAGCCAGAACACTGAAGCTTTCTTT.

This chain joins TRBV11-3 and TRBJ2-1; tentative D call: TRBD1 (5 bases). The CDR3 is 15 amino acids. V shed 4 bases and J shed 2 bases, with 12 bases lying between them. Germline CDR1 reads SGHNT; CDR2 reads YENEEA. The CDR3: CASSSQWGAYNEQFF. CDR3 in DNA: TGTGCCAGCAGCTCCCAATGGGGCGCCTACAATGAGCAGTTCTTC.

This chain's CDR3 is CASSEASGRTNEQFF. Written as DNA, the CDR3 is TGTGCCAGCAGTGAGGCTAGCGGGAGGACCAATGAGCAGTTCTTC. The chain uses TRBV2 and TRBJ2-1; TRBD2 matches 11 bases. This CDR3 has 15 residues. In germline, CDR1 is SNHLY, CDR2 FYNNEI. V lost 3 bases, J lost 6 bases, and 4 bases stayed unmatched. The whole variable domain, remainder taken from reference TRBV2 and TRBJ2-1, is EPEVTQTPSHQVTQMGQEVILRCVPISNHLYFYWYRQILGQKVEFLVSFYNNEISEKSEIFDDQFSVERPDGSNFTLKIRSTKLEDSAMYFCASSEASGRTNEQFFGPGTRLTVL.

CDR3 sequence (DNA): TGTGCCAGCAGTTACTCGGCGGGAGTGCAAGATACGCAGTATTTT. It is translated as CASSYSAGVQDTQYF. V is TRBV6-5 and J is TRBJ2-3, with TRBD2 identical over 7 bases. Germline trimming cut 0 bases from V and 5 bases from J; bases unmatched to any gene: 5. CDR1 MNHEY and CDR2 SVGAGI come from the germline V gene. The CDR3 contains 15 residues.

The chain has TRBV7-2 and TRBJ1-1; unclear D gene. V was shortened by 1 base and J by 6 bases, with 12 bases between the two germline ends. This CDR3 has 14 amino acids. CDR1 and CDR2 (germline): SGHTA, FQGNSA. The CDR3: CASSLGPLRPEAFF. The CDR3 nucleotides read TGTGCCAGCAGCTTAGGTCCACTCAGGCCTGAAGCTTTCTTT.

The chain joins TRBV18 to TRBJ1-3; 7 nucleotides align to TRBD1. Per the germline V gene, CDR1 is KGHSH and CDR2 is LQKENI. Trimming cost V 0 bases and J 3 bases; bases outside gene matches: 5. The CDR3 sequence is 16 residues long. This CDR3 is CASSPPEGADGNTIYF. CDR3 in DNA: TGTGCCAGCTCACCACCCGAGGGGGCGGATGGAAACACCATATATTTT. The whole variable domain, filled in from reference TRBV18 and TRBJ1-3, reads NAGVMQNPRHLVRRRGQEARLRCSPMKGHSHVYWYRQLPEEGLKFMVYLQKENIIDESGMPKERFSAEFPKEGPSILRIQQVVRGDSAAYFCASSPPEGADGNTIYFGEGSWLTVV.

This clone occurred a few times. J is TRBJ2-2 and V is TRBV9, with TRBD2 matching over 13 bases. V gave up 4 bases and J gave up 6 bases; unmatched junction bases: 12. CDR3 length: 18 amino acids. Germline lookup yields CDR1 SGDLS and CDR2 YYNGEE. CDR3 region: CASSQTSGGGRGAGELFF. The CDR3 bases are TGTGCCAGCAGCCAAACTAGCGGGGGGGGTCGGGGAGCCGGGGAGCTGTTTTTT.

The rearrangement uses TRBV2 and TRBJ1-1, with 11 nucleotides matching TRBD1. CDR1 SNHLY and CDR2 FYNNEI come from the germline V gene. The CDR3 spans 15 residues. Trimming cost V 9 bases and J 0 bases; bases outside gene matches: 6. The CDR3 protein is CASFRDRGMNTEAFF. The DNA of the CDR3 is TGTGCCAGTTTCCGGGACAGGGGGATGAACACTGAAGCTTTCTTT.

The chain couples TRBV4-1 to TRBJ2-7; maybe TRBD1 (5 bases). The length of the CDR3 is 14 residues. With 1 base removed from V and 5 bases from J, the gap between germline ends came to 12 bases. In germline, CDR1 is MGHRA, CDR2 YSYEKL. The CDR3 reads CASSQVGAGDEQYF. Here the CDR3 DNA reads TGCGCCAGCAGCCAAGTAGGGGCCGGCGACGAGCAGTACTTC.

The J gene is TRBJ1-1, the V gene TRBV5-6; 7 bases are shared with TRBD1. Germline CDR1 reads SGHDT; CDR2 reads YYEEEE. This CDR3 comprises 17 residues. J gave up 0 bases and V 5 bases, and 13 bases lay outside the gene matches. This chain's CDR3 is CASRATLQGSMNTEAFF. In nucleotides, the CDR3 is TGTGCCAGCAGGGCCACGTTACAGGGGTCCATGAACACTGAAGCTTTCTTT.